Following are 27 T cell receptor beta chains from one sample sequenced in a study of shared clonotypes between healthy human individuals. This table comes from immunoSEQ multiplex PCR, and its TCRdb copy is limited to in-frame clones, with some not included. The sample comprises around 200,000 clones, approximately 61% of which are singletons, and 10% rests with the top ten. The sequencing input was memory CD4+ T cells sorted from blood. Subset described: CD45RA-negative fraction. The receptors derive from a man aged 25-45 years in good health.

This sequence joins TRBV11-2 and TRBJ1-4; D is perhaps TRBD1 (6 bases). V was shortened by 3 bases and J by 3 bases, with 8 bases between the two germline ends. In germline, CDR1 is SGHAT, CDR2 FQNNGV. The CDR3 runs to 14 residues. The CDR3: CASSLTGPNEKLFF. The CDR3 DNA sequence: TGTGCCAGCAGCTTGACAGGACCTAATGAAAAACTGTTTTTT. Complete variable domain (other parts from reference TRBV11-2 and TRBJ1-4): EAGVAQSPRYKIIEKRQSVAFWCNPISGHATLYWYQQILGQGPKLLIQFQNNGVVDDSQLPKDRFSAERLKGVDSTLKIQPAKLEDSAVYLCASSLTGPNEKLFFGSGTQLSVL.

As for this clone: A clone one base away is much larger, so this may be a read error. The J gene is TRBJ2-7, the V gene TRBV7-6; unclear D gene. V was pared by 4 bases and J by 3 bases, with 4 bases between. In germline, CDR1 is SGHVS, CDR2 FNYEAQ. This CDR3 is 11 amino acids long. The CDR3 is CASSSFYEQYF. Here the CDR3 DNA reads TGTGCCAGCAGCTCCTTCTACGAGCAGTACTTC.

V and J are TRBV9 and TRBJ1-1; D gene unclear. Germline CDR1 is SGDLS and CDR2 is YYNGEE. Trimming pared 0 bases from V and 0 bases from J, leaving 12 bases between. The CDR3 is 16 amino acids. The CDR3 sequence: CASSVGLGTLNTEAFF. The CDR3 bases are TGTGCCAGCAGCGTAGGTCTTGGCACGCTGAACACTGAAGCTTTCTTT.

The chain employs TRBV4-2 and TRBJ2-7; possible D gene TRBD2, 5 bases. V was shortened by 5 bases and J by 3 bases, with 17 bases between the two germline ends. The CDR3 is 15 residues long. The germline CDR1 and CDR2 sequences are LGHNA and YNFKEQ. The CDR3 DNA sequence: TGTGCCAGCAGCTTAGACGGGGTTCGGGGCTACGAGCAGTACTTC. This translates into CASSLDGVRGYEQYF.

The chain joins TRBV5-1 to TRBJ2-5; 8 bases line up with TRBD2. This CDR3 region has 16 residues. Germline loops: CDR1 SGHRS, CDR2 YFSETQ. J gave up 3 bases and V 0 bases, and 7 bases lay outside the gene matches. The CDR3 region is CASSLALAGSKETQYF. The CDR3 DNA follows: TGCGCCAGCAGCTTGGCCCTAGCGGGTTCAAAAGAGACCCAGTACTTC.

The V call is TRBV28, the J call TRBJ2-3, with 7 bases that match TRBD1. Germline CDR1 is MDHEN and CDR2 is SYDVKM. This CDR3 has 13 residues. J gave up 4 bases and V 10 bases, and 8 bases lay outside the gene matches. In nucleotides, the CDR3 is TGTGCCACCACACAGGGGCTTTCAGATACGCAGTATTTT. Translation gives CATTQGLSDTQYF.

The CDR3 loop reads CASTSAGVDQDTQYF. Here the CDR3 DNA reads TGTGCCAGCACTTCAGCGGGAGTAGATCAAGATACGCAGTATTTT. J is TRBJ2-3 and V is TRBV6-1; 8 bases map to TRBD2. V was clipped by 7 bases and J by 5 bases; unmatched bases: 11. This CDR3 is 15 amino acids long. Per the germline V gene, CDR1 is MNHNS and CDR2 is SASEGT.

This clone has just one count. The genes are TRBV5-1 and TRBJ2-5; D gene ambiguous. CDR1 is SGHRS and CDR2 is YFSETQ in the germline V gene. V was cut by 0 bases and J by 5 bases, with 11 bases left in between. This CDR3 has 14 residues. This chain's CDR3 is CASSLAWDVETQYF. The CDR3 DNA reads TGCGCCAGCAGCTTGGCCTGGGATGTGGAGACCCAGTACTTC.

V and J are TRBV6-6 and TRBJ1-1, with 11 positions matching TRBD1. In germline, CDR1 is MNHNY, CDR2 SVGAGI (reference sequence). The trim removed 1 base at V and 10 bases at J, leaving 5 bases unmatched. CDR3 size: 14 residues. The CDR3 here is CASSYYGQGARAFF. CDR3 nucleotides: TGTGCCAGCAGTTACTACGGACAGGGGGCGCGAGCTTTCTTT.

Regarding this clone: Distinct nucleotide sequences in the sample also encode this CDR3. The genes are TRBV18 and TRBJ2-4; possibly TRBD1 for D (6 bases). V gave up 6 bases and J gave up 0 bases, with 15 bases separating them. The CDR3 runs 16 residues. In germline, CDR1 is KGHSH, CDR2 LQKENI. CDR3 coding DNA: TGTGCCAGCTCGCCTAAGGACAGCCTAGCCAAAAACATTCAGTACTTC. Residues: CASSPKDSLAKNIQYF.

The CDR3 sequence: CASNPSGPRGGDTQYF. DNA of the CDR3: TGCGCCAGCAACCCTTCGGGCCCTCGCGGTGGGGATACGCAGTATTTT. The gene calls are TRBV10-2 and TRBJ2-3; D unclear. The germline V gene encodes CDR1 WSHSY and CDR2 SAAADI. V was trimmed by 7 bases and J by 6 bases, leaving 23 bases between them. The CDR3 consists of 16 residues.

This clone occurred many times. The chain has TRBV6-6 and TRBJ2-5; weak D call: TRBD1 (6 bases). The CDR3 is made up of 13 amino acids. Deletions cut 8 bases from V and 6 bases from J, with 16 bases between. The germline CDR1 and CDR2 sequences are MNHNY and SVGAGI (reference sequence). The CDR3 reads CASQGGFQQTQYF. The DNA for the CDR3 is TGTGCCAGCCAAGGGGGTTTTCAGCAGACCCAGTACTTC.

CDR3 protein: CASSFWTGRSREQYF. DNA for the CDR3: TGTGCCAGCAGCTTTTGGACAGGGCGTTCGCGGGAGCAGTACTTC. V is TRBV7-9 and J is TRBJ2-7, with 8 nucleotides matching TRBD1. With V trimmed by 3 bases and J by 7 bases, 11 bases remained unmatched. CDR3 length: 15 residues. Germline assignment: CDR1 SEHNR and CDR2 FQNEAQ (reference sequence).

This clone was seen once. For the CDR3, the DNA is TGTGCCAGCTCACTATCCCAGGGCGAAATGAACACTGAAGCTTTCTTT. Translated, it gives CASSLSQGEMNTEAFF. This rearrangement joins TRBV18 to TRBJ1-1, with D possibly being TRBD1 (5 bases). This CDR3 comprises 16 residues. Germline V gene data show CDR1 as KGHSH and CDR2 as LQKENI. The ends were cut back, 4 bases at V and 0 bases at J, with 15 bases in the middle.

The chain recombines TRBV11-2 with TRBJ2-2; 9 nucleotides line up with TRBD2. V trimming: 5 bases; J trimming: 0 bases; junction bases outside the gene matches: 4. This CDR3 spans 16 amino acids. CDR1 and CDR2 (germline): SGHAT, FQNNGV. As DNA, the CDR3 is TGTGCCAGCAGCCCGATAGCGGGGGCGAACACCGGGGAGCTGTTTTTT. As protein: CASSPIAGANTGELFF.

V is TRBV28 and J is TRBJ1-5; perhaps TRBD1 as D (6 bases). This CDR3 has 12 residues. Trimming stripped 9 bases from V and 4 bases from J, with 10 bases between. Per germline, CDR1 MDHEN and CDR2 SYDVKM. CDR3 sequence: CASWTVNQPQHF. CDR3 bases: TGTGCCAGTTGGACAGTGAATCAGCCCCAGCATTTT. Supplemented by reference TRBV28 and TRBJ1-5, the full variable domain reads DVKVTQSSRYLVKRTGEKVFLECVQDMDHENMFWYRQDPGLGLRLIYFSYDVKMKEKGDIPEGYSVSREKKERFSLILESASTNQTSMYLCASWTVNQPQHFGDGTRLSIL.

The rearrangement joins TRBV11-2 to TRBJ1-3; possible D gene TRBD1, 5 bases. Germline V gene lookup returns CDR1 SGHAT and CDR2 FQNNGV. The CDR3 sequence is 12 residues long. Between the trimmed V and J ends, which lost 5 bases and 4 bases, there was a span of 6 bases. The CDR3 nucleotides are TGTGCCAGCAGCGCAGGGGGAAACACCATATATTTT. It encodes CASSAGGNTIYF.

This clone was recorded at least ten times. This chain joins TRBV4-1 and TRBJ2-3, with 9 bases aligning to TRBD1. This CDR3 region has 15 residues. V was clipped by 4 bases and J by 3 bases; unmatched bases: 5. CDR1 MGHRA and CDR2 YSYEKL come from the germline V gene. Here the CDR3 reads CASSLRQGGTDTQYF. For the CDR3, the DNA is TGCGCCAGCAGCCTCAGACAGGGGGGAACAGATACGCAGTATTTT.

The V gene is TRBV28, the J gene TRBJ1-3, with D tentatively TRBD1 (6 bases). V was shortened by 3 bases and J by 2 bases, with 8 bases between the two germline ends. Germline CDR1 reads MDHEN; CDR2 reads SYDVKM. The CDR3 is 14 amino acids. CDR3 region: CASSFYRAGNTIYF. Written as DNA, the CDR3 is TGTGCCAGCAGTTTCTACAGGGCTGGAAACACCATATATTTT.

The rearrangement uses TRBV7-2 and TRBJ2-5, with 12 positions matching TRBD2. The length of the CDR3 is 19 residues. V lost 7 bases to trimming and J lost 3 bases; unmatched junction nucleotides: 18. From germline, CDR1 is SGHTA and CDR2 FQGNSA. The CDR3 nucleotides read TGTGCCAGCACCCTATACCCGGGACTAGCGGGCCTCCAGAAAGAGACCCAGTACTTC. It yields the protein CASTLYPGLAGLQKETQYF.

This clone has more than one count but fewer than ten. CDR3 sequence: CASSLFPSSGKYEQYF. The CDR3 bases are TGTGCCAGCAGCTTATTCCCTTCTAGCGGCAAATACGAGCAGTACTTC. This chain joins TRBV7-3 and TRBJ2-7, with 7 bases aligning to TRBD2. The V gene end was trimmed by 2 bases and the J gene end by 4 bases; junction bases not matched to a gene: 11. Germline V lookup: CDR1 SGHTA, CDR2 FQGTGA. There are 16 residues in the CDR3.

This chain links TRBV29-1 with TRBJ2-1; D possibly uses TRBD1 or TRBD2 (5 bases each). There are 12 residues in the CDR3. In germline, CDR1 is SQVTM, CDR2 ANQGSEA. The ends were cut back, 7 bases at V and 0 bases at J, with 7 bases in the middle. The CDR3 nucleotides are TGCAGCGGGGGGAGCTCCTACAATGAGCAGTTCTTC. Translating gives CSGGSSYNEQFF.

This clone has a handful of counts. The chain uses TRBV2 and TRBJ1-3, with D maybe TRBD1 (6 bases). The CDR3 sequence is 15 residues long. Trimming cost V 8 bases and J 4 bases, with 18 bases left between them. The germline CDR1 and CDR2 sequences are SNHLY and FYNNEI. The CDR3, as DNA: TGTGCCAGCCGACTAACCACAGGGCCAGGAAACACCATATATTTT. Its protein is CASRLTTGPGNTIYF.

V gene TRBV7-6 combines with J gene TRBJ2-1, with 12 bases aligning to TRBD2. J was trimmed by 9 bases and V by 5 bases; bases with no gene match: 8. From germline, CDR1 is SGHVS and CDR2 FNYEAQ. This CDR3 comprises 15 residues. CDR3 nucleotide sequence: TGTGCCAGCAGCGGACGACTAGCGGGAGCTTCTGAGCAGTTCTTC. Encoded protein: CASSGRLAGASEQFF.

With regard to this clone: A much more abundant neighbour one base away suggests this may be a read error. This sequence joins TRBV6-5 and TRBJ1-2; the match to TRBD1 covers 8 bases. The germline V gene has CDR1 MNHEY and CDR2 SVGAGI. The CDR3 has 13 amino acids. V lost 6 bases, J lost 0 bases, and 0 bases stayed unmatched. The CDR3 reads CASRQGANYGYTF. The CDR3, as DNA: TGTGCCAGCAGACAGGGGGCTAACTATGGCTACACCTTC.

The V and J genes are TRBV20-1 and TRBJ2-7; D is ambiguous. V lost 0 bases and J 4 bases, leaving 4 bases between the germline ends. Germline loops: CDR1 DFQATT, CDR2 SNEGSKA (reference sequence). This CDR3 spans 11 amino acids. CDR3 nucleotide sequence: TGCAGTGCTAGAGAGGAGTACGAGCAGTACTTC. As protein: CSAREEYEQYF.

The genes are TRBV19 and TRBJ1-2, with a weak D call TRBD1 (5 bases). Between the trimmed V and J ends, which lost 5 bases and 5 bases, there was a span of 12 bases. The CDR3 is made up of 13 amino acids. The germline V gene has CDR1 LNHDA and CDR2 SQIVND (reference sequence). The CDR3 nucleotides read TGTGCCAGTAGTTTGACAGTGAATTATGGCTACACCTTC. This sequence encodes CASSLTVNYGYTF.